Below, 6 T cell receptor beta chains from the same sample are listed, as sequenced in a study of regulatory dendritic cells for organ transplantation (dated by TCRdb to 2016 to 2017). Sorted T cell subsets were CFSE-labeled and co-cultured for about five days with allogeneic regulatory or mature dendritic cells at a 1:10 DC:T ratio. The method was the immunoSEQ multiplex PCR assay. Not all clones reach the TCRdb copy of this immuneACCESS table, which keeps in-frame sequences only. Checked studies attribute under half of the gap to unresolved V genes and leave the rest unexplained. The sample table holds approximately 12,000 clones, of which 75% to 85% were seen once. Jointly, the top ten make up around 1% of the sample. No antigen has been identified for these receptors. Sequencing was carried out using naive CD8+ T cells from blood cultured with regulatory dendritic cells. The cell subset or site label, read with the paper, signifies: CD45RA+ naive T cells. The receptor set was obtained from a human donor in good health.

A few counts support this clone. For the CDR3, the DNA is TGCGCCAGCAGCCAAGATATCTTGGCAGTGGGAGAGGACACCTTC. As protein: CASSQDILAVGEDTF. The genes are TRBV4-1 and TRBJ1-2, with D uncertain. Germline CDR1 and CDR2: MGHRA and YSYEKL. Trimming left V 0 bases short and J 12 bases short, with 20 bases between. This CDR3 has 15 amino acids.

V usage is TRBV19 and J usage is TRBJ1-1, with TRBD1 matching 7 bases. CDR1 and CDR2 from the germline V gene are LNHDA and SQIVND (reference sequence). The CDR3 has 17 residues. V trimming: 1 base; J trimming: 6 bases; junction bases outside the gene matches: 14. CDR3 bases: TGTGCCAGTAGTATAGCCAGACAGGGCCCGTCGAAGGCTGAAGCTTTCTTT. This encodes CASSIARQGPSKAEAFF.

V usage is TRBV9 and J usage is TRBJ1-1; D remains ambiguous. V was trimmed by 3 bases and J by 7 bases, leaving 10 bases between them. The germline CDR1 and CDR2 sequences are SGDLS and YYNGEE. The CDR3 covers 12 residues. CDR3 nucleotide sequence: TGTGCCAGCAGCGCCGTAGCTGATGAAGCTTTCTTT. Translated: CASSAVADEAFF.

V usage is TRBV6-1 and J usage is TRBJ2-7; D may be TRBD1 (6 bases). The V gene lost 4 bases and the J gene lost 4 bases, with 11 bases spanning the gap. The CDR3 has 13 amino acids. From germline, CDR1 is MNHNS and CDR2 SASEGT. This chain's CDR3 is CASSAGTTYEQYF. CDR3 coding DNA: TGTGCCAGCAGTGCTGGGACAACTTACGAGCAGTACTTC.

The chain uses TRBV10-3 and TRBJ1-2; weak D call: TRBD1 (5 bases). The V gene's germline CDR1 is ENHRY and CDR2 SYGVKD. Trimming removed 0 bases from V and 5 bases from J, with 19 bases in between. This CDR3 is 17 amino acids long. The DNA for the CDR3 is TGTGCCATCAGTGAGTCGGTAGAAGACAGTTTTTCATATGGCTACACCTTC. This translates into CAISESVEDSFSYGYTF.

J is TRBJ2-3 and V is TRBV4-1, with 7 nucleotides matching TRBD2. The germline CDR1 and CDR2 sequences are MGHRA and YSYEKL. The CDR3 spans 16 residues. The V segment lost 0 bases and the J segment 1 base; nucleotides outside the gene matches: 4. This CDR3 reads CASSQDPLAGTDTQYF. CDR3 bases: TGCGCCAGCAGCCAAGATCCGCTAGCGGGCACAGATACGCAGTATTTT.